This T cell receptor (beta chain) was sequenced for a study of blood T cell repertoires in COVID-19. At the level of the study: In each case, the material was cDNA or gDNA derived from T cells, B-cell-depleted T cells, or PBMCs.

The assay was immunoSEQ multiplex PCR, and TCRdb's table has in-frame clones only and misses some. In the table there are roughly 26,000 clones, 83% of which are singletons. Germline CDR1 LNHDA, CDR2 SQIVND (reference sequence). V lost 4 bases and J lost 5, with 15 bases in between. This CDR3 contains 15 residues. The chain has TRBV19 and TRBJ1-5, with TRBD1 as a possible D gene (6 bases). The TCR was taken from a human donor in a cohort sampled during active COVID-19. The specimen sequenced was peripheral blood. In DNA form, the CDR3 reads TGTGCCAGTAGTACGGGGGGCTTTGGGGATCAGCCCCAGCATTTT. Its translation is CASSTGGFGDQPQHF.